This TCR beta chain originates from a study of T cells after yellow fever vaccination. A 5'RACE template-switching step, the method used to make TCR cDNA, added a universal primer site and UMIs. TCRdb itself ran the 5' RACE reads through MiXCR, one entry per CDR3 protein. Altogether around 300,000 distinct CDR3 sequences are present, approximately 13% being singletons, with the ten largest covering roughly 0.5%. A note on this clonotype: The antigen is not known.

Overall study findings and caveats: Once the booster was given, most primary-vaccination clones reappeared, at approximately 97% for CD4 and roughly 86% for CD8. FACS-sorted repertoires might harbor abundant contaminating clonotypes from the bulk population.

The receptor comes from a man under 40 who received the YFV17D yellow fever vaccine. Here the sequenced sample was CD4+ T cells sorted from PBMCs, taken 45 days after the yellow fever booster vaccination.

CDR3 sequence (DNA): TGTGCCAGCAGCTTAGGAACGTACACTGAAGCTTTCTTT. It specifies CASSLGTYTEAFF. The chain uses TRBV11-2 and TRBJ1-1, with D uncertain. The CDR3 sequence is 13 residues long. Trimming cost V 1 base and J 3 bases, with 6 bases left between them. Looked up from germline, CDR1 is SGHAT and CDR2 is FQNNGV. Full variable domain (rest looked up from reference TRBV11-2 and TRBJ1-1): EAGVAQSPRYKIIEKRQSVAFWCNPISGHATLYWYQQILGQGPKLLIQFQNNGVVDDSQLPKDRFSAERLKGVDSTLKIQPAKLEDSAVYLCASSLGTYTEAFFGQGTRLTVV.